These 14 T cell receptor beta chains originate from one sample sequenced in a study of blood T cell repertoires in COVID-19. Clones were sequenced by immunoSEQ multiplex PCR, and TCRdb holds only the in-frame ones, with some missing. The sample has over 150,000 clones, under 85% seen once. The sequenced material came from peripheral blood. The receptor source for this set is a man in his 60s with COVID-19, enrolled during active disease.

The V gene is TRBV18, the J gene TRBJ2-5; 10 positions agree with TRBD1. Germline lookup yields CDR1 KGHSH and CDR2 LQKENI. Germline trimming cut 3 bases from V and 5 bases from J; bases unmatched to any gene: 9. The CDR3 length is 16 residues. The CDR3 coding sequence is TGTGCCAGCTCACCGCAGACAGGGGGCGAGAGGGAGACCCAGTACTTC. Residues: CASSPQTGGERETQYF.

This chain connects TRBV2 to TRBJ2-1, with 8 nucleotides matching TRBD1. The CDR3 spans 15 residues. V gave up 5 bases and J gave up 0 bases; unmatched junction bases: 3. Germline lookup yields CDR1 SNHLY and CDR2 FYNNEI. CDR3: CASSRDRSSYNEQFF. The CDR3 DNA is TGTGCCAGCAGTCGGGACAGGAGCTCCTACAATGAGCAGTTCTTC. Together with reference TRBV2 and TRBJ2-1, the CDR3 gives the full variable domain: EPEVTQTPSHQVTQMGQEVILRCVPISNHLYFYWYRQILGQKVEFLVSFYNNEISEKSEIFDDQFSVERPDGSNFTLKIRSTKLEDSAMYFCASSRDRSSYNEQFFGPGTRLTVL.

J is TRBJ2-7 and V is TRBV6-6; no clear D gene. The germline gives CDR1 MNHNY, CDR2 SVGAGI (reference sequence). Between the trimmed V and J ends, which lost 2 bases and 4 bases, there was a span of 6 bases. The CDR3 runs 12 residues. CDR3 in amino acids: CASSYGRYEQYF. CDR3 in DNA: TGTGCCAGCAGTTACGGCAGATACGAGCAGTACTTC.

The V call is TRBV27, the J call TRBJ2-7; D is ambiguous. V gave up 3 bases and J gave up 2 bases, with 11 bases separating them. Germline V lookup: CDR1 MNHEY, CDR2 SMNVEV (reference sequence). This CDR3 has 14 amino acids. The CDR3 here is CASSFFGPPYEQYF. In DNA form, the CDR3 reads TGTGCCAGCAGTTTTTTTGGGCCTCCCTACGAGCAGTACTTC.

The rearrangement uses TRBV19 and TRBJ1-2; the D gene is possibly TRBD1 (5 bases). CDR1 and CDR2 (germline): LNHDA, SQIVND (reference sequence). V was pared by 3 bases and J by 0 bases, with 11 bases between. The CDR3 runs 15 residues. The CDR3 here is CASSIDSIANYGYTF. CDR3 DNA sequence: TGTGCCAGTAGTATCGACAGCATAGCTAACTATGGCTACACCTTC.

This chain connects TRBV24-1 to TRBJ2-2, with TRBD1 matching 8 bases. J lost 2 bases, V lost 3 bases, and 10 bases had no gene match. This CDR3 region has 18 residues. The V gene's germline CDR1 is KGHDR and CDR2 SFDVKD. The CDR3 loop is CATSDPPGAGGNTGELFF. DNA for the CDR3: TGTGCCACCAGTGATCCCCCCGGGGCAGGGGGCAACACCGGGGAGCTGTTTTTT.

The chain combines TRBV7-9 with TRBJ2-5; 8 nucleotides line up with TRBD1. Germline values: CDR1 SEHNR, CDR2 FQNEAQ (reference sequence). The CDR3 runs to 15 residues. The ends lost 5 bases at V and 7 bases at J; junction bases unmatched: 12. The CDR3 nucleotides read TGTGCCAGCAGCGGATCCGGGACGGGGACAGGGACCCAGTACTTC. It codes for CASSGSGTGTGTQYF.

The rearrangement joins TRBV7-2 to TRBJ2-6, with unresolved D. There are 15 residues in the CDR3. The V end was cut by 2 bases, the J end by 0 bases, with 5 bases between. The germline V gene has CDR1 SGHTA and CDR2 FQGNSA. The CDR3 sequence is CASSLTGSGANVLTF. As DNA, the CDR3 is TGTGCCAGCAGCTTAACTGGCTCTGGGGCCAACGTCCTGACTTTC.

The chain is built from TRBV9 and TRBJ2-7; 8 bases are shared with TRBD2. This CDR3 is built from 14 residues. V trimming: 4 bases; J trimming: 1 base; junction bases outside the gene matches: 4. CDR1 and CDR2 from the germline V gene are SGDLS and YYNGEE. CDR3 nucleotide sequence: TGTGCCAGCAGCTCTGCGGGGGGATCCTACGAGCAGTACTTC. It translates to CASSSAGGSYEQYF.

In nucleotides, the CDR3 is TGTGCCAGCAGTTTGCCCGGGACAGGTGGAGTCGAAGCTTTCTTT. It is translated as CASSLPGTGGVEAFF. The chain uses TRBV28 and TRBJ1-1; 8 bases are shared with TRBD1. CDR3 length: 15 amino acids. After removal of 3 bases from V and 8 bases from J, the junction contained 11 bases not matched to a gene. Looked up from germline, CDR1 is MDHEN and CDR2 is SYDVKM.

The table lists this clone with a count of one. The genes are TRBV19 and TRBJ2-7; no definite D call. Germline CDR1 and CDR2: LNHDA and SQIVND (reference sequence). This CDR3 has 16 residues. The V and J ends lost 5 bases and 0 bases respectively, with 17 bases between them. The CDR3 loop reads CASSSRGATSSYEQYF. In nucleotides, the CDR3 is TGTGCCAGTAGTTCCCGCGGAGCGACCAGCTCCTACGAGCAGTACTTC.

V gene TRBV18 combines with J gene TRBJ1-1; D perhaps matches TRBD1 (6 bases). V was shortened by 3 bases and J by 6 bases, with 17 bases between the two germline ends. The length of the CDR3 is 15 residues. Germline V gene sequence: CDR1 KGHSH, CDR2 LQKENI. CDR3 in amino acids: CASSPQGPGSAEAFF. CDR3 DNA: TGTGCCAGCTCACCCCAGGGGCCCGGTTCGGCTGAAGCTTTCTTT.

This clone showed up just once. The chain recombines TRBV5-1 with TRBJ2-1; the match to TRBD1 covers 8 bases. Germline V gene sequence: CDR1 SGHRS, CDR2 YFSETQ. V lost 1 base and J lost 5; bases outside the gene matches: 5. The CDR3 is 15 amino acids. The CDR3 DNA reads TGCGCCAGCAGCTTGTGGGGGACAGGAGACAATGAGCAGTTCTTC. Translating gives CASSLWGTGDNEQFF.

The CDR3 DNA sequence: TGTGCCAGTAGCGAATCGGACGGGGACAGGGGCAACACTGAAGCTTTCTTT. Protein: CASSESDGDRGNTEAFF. The chain has TRBV19 and TRBJ1-1; 10 bases are a match to TRBD1. The CDR3 totals 17 residues. Per the germline V gene, CDR1 is LNHDA and CDR2 is SQIVND (reference sequence). With V trimmed by 6 bases and J by 2 bases, 12 bases remained unmatched.